These 26 T cell receptor beta chains originate from one sample sequenced in a study of T cell repertoires in cytomegalovirus infection. These receptors have no known antigen. TCRdb itself ran the reads through MiXCR, one entry per CDR3 protein. The sample holds some 480,000 distinct CDR3 sequences, 25% to 35% seen once. The starting material was cultured PBMCs, obtained from culture after CMV antigen stimulation. The source of these receptors is a human donor in good health (CMV status not recorded). Some clones in this sample may be carry-over from other donors' samples.

This clonotype was detected only a few times. The J gene is TRBJ2-1, the V gene TRBV27; 14 bases match TRBD2. The germline CDR1 and CDR2 sequences are MNHEY and SMNVEV (reference sequence). Trimming removed 7 bases from V and 2 bases from J; junction bases left unmatched: 4. This CDR3 comprises 16 residues. CDR3 sequence: CASTRTSGRPYNEQFF. The CDR3 region has the DNA TGTGCCAGCACCCGGACTAGCGGGAGGCCCTACAATGAGCAGTTCTTC.

In this sample, this clonotype turned up a few times. The chain links TRBV23-1 to TRBJ2-5; the match to TRBD1 covers 9 bases. TRBV23-1 is an ORF, and what it does is uncertain. Trimming took 2 bases from V and 5 from J; bases not matched to a gene: 9. This CDR3 spans 16 amino acids. The CDR3 region has the DNA TGCGCCAGCAGTCAAGACAGGGGGGGTTCTAATGAGACCCAGTACTTC. Amino acid sequence: CASSQDRGGSNETQYF.

The CDR3 sequence: CASSRGWPSGQQGDTQYF. The CDR3 DNA reads as TGTGCCAGCAGCAGGGGTTGGCCTAGCGGGCAACAAGGAGATACGCAGTATTTT. This sequence joins TRBV9 and TRBJ2-3; 8 bases match TRBD2. Trimming took 4 bases from V and 5 from J; bases not matched to a gene: 18. The CDR3 spans 18 residues. The germline gives CDR1 SGDLS, CDR2 YYNGEE.

V usage is TRBV9 and J usage is TRBJ1-1; possible D gene TRBD1, 5 bases. The CDR3 sequence is 14 residues long. The germline gives CDR1 SGDLS, CDR2 YYNGEE. Deletions cut 2 bases from V and 3 bases from J, with 11 bases between. CDR3 amino acids: CASSVGVGDTEAFF. The DNA for the CDR3 is TGTGCCAGCAGCGTCGGGGTGGGGGACACTGAAGCTTTCTTT.

The chain combines TRBV6-5 with TRBJ1-2, with 7 bases that match TRBD1. The CDR3 sequence is 15 residues long. From germline, CDR1 is MNHEY and CDR2 SVGAGI. Trimming removed 0 bases from V and 6 bases from J; junction bases left unmatched: 7. In DNA form, the CDR3 reads TGTGCCAGCAGTTACTCAGGCAGGGGGTATGATGGCTACACCTTC. Translation gives CASSYSGRGYDGYTF.

There are a few counts of this clonotype. The chain combines TRBV7-2 with TRBJ2-7; unclear D gene. Deletions cut 2 bases from V and 4 bases from J, with 6 bases between. Germline V gene sequence: CDR1 SGHTA, CDR2 FQGNSA. The CDR3 covers 12 residues. DNA for the CDR3: TGTGCCAGCAGCTTAATTGGTTACGAGCAGTACTTC. Encoded protein: CASSLIGYEQYF.

This clonotype has a handful of counts. The chain combines TRBV12-3 or TRBV12-4 with TRBJ1-2; D ambiguous. V was shortened by 7 bases and J by 0 bases, with 12 bases between the two germline ends. The CDR3 has 14 amino acids. CDR3 in amino acids: CASTLADANYGYTF. CDR3 nucleotide sequence: TGTGCCAGCACCCTGGCGGATGCTAACTATGGCTACACCTTC.

This clonotype was seen more than once but under ten times. The rearrangement uses TRBV6-2 or TRBV6-3 and TRBJ2-7; 7 bases align to TRBD2. In germline, CDR1 is MNHEY, CDR2 SVGEGT. The CDR3 consists of 15 residues. The trim removed 5 bases at V and 7 bases at J, leaving 14 bases unmatched. In DNA form, the CDR3 reads TGTGCCAGCAGTACCCCCTTTGCGGGAGAGGGGGAGCAGTACGTC. Protein product: CASSTPFAGEGEQYV.

V and J are TRBV28 and TRBJ1-5, with 12 bases lining up with TRBD1. Germline trimming cut 7 bases from V and 9 bases from J; bases unmatched to any gene: 10. This CDR3 comprises 15 residues. The germline CDR1 and CDR2 sequences are MDHEN and SYDVKM. The CDR3 nucleotides are TGTGCCAGCATCCGTAGGGACAGGGGGCTAGGGCCCCAGCATTTT. Residues: CASIRRDRGLGPQHF. Full variable domain (remainder filled in from reference TRBV28 and TRBJ1-5): DVKVTQSSRYLVKRTGEKVFLECVQDMDHENMFWYRQDPGLGLRLIYFSYDVKMKEKGDIPEGYSVSREKKERFSLILESASTNQTSMYLCASIRRDRGLGPQHFGDGTRLSIL.

The chain uses TRBV19 and TRBJ1-5, with 7 bases that match TRBD1. Germline V gene lookup returns CDR1 LNHDA and CDR2 SQIVND (reference sequence). The CDR3 has 17 amino acids. Unmatched junction bases numbered 5, after V lost 0 bases and J lost 0 bases. CDR3 sequence reads: CASSIDHGQASNQPQHF. The CDR3 DNA is TGTGCCAGTAGTATAGATCACGGACAGGCTAGCAATCAGCCCCAGCATTTT.

This clonotype has only one observation. The genes are TRBV19 and TRBJ2-3; D is possibly TRBD1 (6 bases). CDR1 LNHDA and CDR2 SQIVND come from the germline V gene (reference sequence). CDR3 length: 15 residues. V lost 7 bases and J lost 1, with 15 bases in between. The DNA of the CDR3 is TGTGCCAGTACCTCAGGGGTGGCAGGCACAGATACGCAGTATTTT. Residues: CASTSGVAGTDTQYF.

The chain uses TRBV6-1 and TRBJ2-2; TRBD2 matches 13 bases. CDR3 length: 16 amino acids. With V trimmed by 6 bases and J by 6 bases, 7 bases remained unmatched. Germline V CDR1 and CDR2: MNHNS, SASEGT. This chain's CDR3 is CASRPLAGGPSGELFF. The CDR3 DNA reads as TGTGCCAGCAGACCACTAGCGGGAGGGCCCTCCGGGGAGCTGTTTTTT.

V and J are TRBV6-2 or TRBV6-3 and TRBJ1-2, with D unresolved. CDR3 length: 15 residues. Germline CDR1 MNHEY, CDR2 SVGEGT. V lost 2 bases, J lost 0 bases, and 10 bases lay in between. The CDR3: CASSYLLAPNYGYTF. CDR3 bases: TGTGCCAGCAGTTACCTTCTGGCACCTAACTATGGCTACACCTTC.

The genes are TRBV6-5 and TRBJ2-7, with TRBD1 matching over 11 bases. V shed 5 bases and J 6 bases; nucleotides not matched to a gene: 6. Germline V CDR1 and CDR2: MNHEY, SVGAGI. CDR3 size: 14 residues. CDR3 DNA: TGTGCCAGCAGTAACCGGGACAGGGGGTCCGAGCAGTACTTC. This encodes CASSNRDRGSEQYF.

This clonotype was recorded many times. The rearrangement joins TRBV7-6 to TRBJ2-1; 14 positions match TRBD2. This CDR3 has 21 residues. Trimming removed 1 base from V and 0 bases from J; junction bases left unmatched: 11. The germline V gene encodes CDR1 SGHVS and CDR2 FNYEAQ. The CDR3 DNA reads TGTGCCAGCAGCTTAGGTAGGGGACTAGCGGGAGTCCTCTCCTCCTACAATGAGCAGTTCTTC. This gives the protein CASSLGRGLAGVLSSYNEQFF.

V and J are TRBV20-1 and TRBJ2-1; no clear D. The CDR3 contains 15 residues. Looked up from germline, CDR1 is DFQATT and CDR2 is SNEGSKA (reference sequence). V was shortened by 0 bases and J by 3 bases, with 12 bases between the two germline ends. CDR3 loop: CSARDLGGHYNEQFF. The DNA of the CDR3 is TGCAGTGCTAGAGATCTCGGCGGCCACTACAATGAGCAGTTCTTC.

This chain connects TRBV25-1 to TRBJ1-2, with D hard to call. CDR1 MGHDK and CDR2 SYGVNS come from the germline V gene. The germline V and J ends were trimmed by 2 bases and 11 bases, with 6 bases remaining between them. The CDR3 is 10 amino acids. For the CDR3, the DNA is TGTGCCAGCAGTGAAACCGAGTACACCTTC. Translated, it gives CASSETEYTF.

The chain combines TRBV4-3 with TRBJ2-5; 9 bases line up with TRBD1. Germline V gene lookup returns CDR1 LGHNA and CDR2 YSLEER. V shed 0 bases, J shed 5 bases, and the junction held 4 bases outside the gene matches. The CDR3 consists of 15 residues. This chain's CDR3 is CASSQEGQGGETQYF. The CDR3 DNA reads TGCGCCAGCAGCCAAGAGGGACAGGGAGGGGAGACCCAGTACTTC.

The chain has TRBV28 and TRBJ2-7, with 9 bases fitting TRBD2. The CDR3 loop spans 14 amino acids. V shed 4 bases and J 2 bases; nucleotides not matched to a gene: 3. Germline assignment: CDR1 MDHEN and CDR2 SYDVKM. CDR3 region: CASSYSGSAYEQYV. CDR3 coding DNA: TGTGCCAGCAGTTATAGCGGGAGTGCCTACGAGCAGTACGTC.

CDR3 nucleotide sequence: TGTGCCATCAACCAAGACAGACAAAAGACCCAGTACTTC. Translated, it gives CAINQDRQKTQYF. The chain has TRBV10-3 and TRBJ2-5, with D maybe TRBD1 (5 bases). Trimming shortened V by 7 bases and J by 6 bases, and 15 bases separated the two germline ends. Germline CDR1 reads ENHRY; CDR2 reads SYGVKD. The length of the CDR3 is 13 residues.

In this sample, this clonotype turned up a few times. J is TRBJ1-2 and V is TRBV7-2; no clear D. Germline V gene data show CDR1 as SGHTA and CDR2 as FQGNSA. Trimming removed 0 bases at V and 2 bases at J, with 13 bases between. The length of the CDR3 is 16 residues. The chain's CDR3 is CASSLAKTRRNYGYTF. In DNA form, the CDR3 reads TGTGCCAGCAGCTTAGCCAAGACAAGGCGGAACTATGGCTACACCTTC.

This chain uses TRBV7-2 with TRBJ2-1, with D uncertain. Trimming removed 6 bases at V and 7 bases at J, with 7 bases between. The CDR3 runs to 11 residues. Germline V lookup: CDR1 SGHTA, CDR2 FQGNSA. CDR3 residues: CASRTRNEQFF. Here the CDR3 DNA reads TGTGCCAGCAGGACCCGGAATGAGCAGTTCTTC.

The chain couples TRBV5-1 to TRBJ2-1, with 9 nucleotides matching TRBD1. Looked up from germline, CDR1 is SGHRS and CDR2 is YFSETQ. The length of the CDR3 is 15 residues. Losses at the gene ends were 3 bases for V and 8 bases for J; bases not matched to a gene: 9. The CDR3 sequence: CASSSGTGMVDEQFF. CDR3 nucleotide sequence: TGCGCCAGCAGCTCCGGGACAGGGATGGTCGATGAGCAGTTCTTC.

The J gene is TRBJ2-1, the V gene TRBV7-2; 7 nucleotides match TRBD2. The V and J ends lost 0 bases and 3 bases, in that order; junction bases with no gene match: 5. Germline values: CDR1 SGHTA, CDR2 FQGNSA. This CDR3 contains 16 residues. The CDR3 sequence: CASSLAASGIYNEQFF. The CDR3 DNA is TGTGCCAGCAGCTTAGCGGCGAGCGGGATCTACAATGAGCAGTTCTTC.

The rearrangement uses TRBV19 and TRBJ1-5; 9 nucleotides match TRBD1. Germline assignment: CDR1 LNHDA and CDR2 SQIVND (reference sequence). The CDR3 totals 15 residues. V dropped 5 bases and J dropped 6; count of bases not matched to a gene: 8. The CDR3 coding sequence is TGTGCCAGTAGTGTTCGGACAGGGGATCCTCAGCCCCAGCATTTT. As protein: CASSVRTGDPQPQHF.

The chain is built from TRBV19 and TRBJ1-1, with D maybe TRBD1 (6 bases). Trimming left V 2 bases short and J 4 bases short, with 14 bases between. Germline V gene sequence: CDR1 LNHDA, CDR2 SQIVND (reference sequence). The CDR3 is 15 amino acids. DNA of the CDR3: TGTGCCAGTAGTATACACCAGGGGCTGGGCACTGAAGCTTTCTTT. The encoded protein is CASSIHQGLGTEAFF.